The 29 T cell receptor beta chains presented below share a single source sample, sequenced in a study of cytomegalovirus exposure and HLA in healthy donors. The PCR made use of 60 Vbeta and 13 Jbeta primers. TCRdb's table, derived via immunoSEQ multiplex PCR, lists solely in-frame clones and lacks some. Of 50,000 to 65,000 clones in the sample, roughly 74% were seen once. Sample: PBMCs. The origin of the receptors is a woman between 35 and 50 years old in good health and CMV-seropositive.

The chain uses TRBV13 and TRBJ2-3, with unresolved D. CDR3 length equals 13 residues. Germline loops: CDR1 PRHDT, CDR2 FYEKMQ (reference sequence). V shed 2 bases and J shed 1 base, with 4 bases lying between them. In DNA, the CDR3 is TGTGCCAGCAGCTTACCTGGCACAGATACGCAGTATTTT. Translation gives CASSLPGTDTQYF.

This rearrangement joins TRBV4-3 to TRBJ1-5; 9 bases are shared with TRBD1. The length of the CDR3 is 15 residues. Losses at the gene ends were 3 bases for V and 5 bases for J; bases not matched to a gene: 5. Looked up from germline, CDR1 is LGHNA and CDR2 is YSLEER. Here the CDR3 reads CASSQPGQGHQPQHF. The CDR3 DNA reads as TGCGCCAGCAGCCAGCCGGGACAGGGTCATCAGCCCCAGCATTTT.

This clone was detected a few times. V is TRBV7-9 and J is TRBJ1-2; D is perhaps TRBD1 (6 bases). The CDR3 runs 13 residues. Germline values: CDR1 SEHNR, CDR2 FQNEAQ (reference sequence). V dropped 4 bases and J dropped 8 bases, with 14 bases sitting between them. In nucleotides, the CDR3 is TGTGCCAGCAGCTCCACCTCAGGGGCGGGCTACACCTTC. Translation: CASSSTSGAGYTF.

V gene TRBV7-7 combines with J gene TRBJ2-2; 9 nucleotides line up with TRBD1. Germline V gives CDR1 SSHAT, CDR2 FNYEAQ (reference sequence). The CDR3 consists of 17 residues. After removal of 5 bases from V and 3 bases from J, the junction contained 10 bases not matched to a gene. The CDR3 sequence: CASSPGTGKRDTGELFF. The CDR3 bases are TGTGCCAGCAGCCCCGGGACAGGGAAGCGTGACACCGGGGAGCTGTTTTTT.

The gene calls are TRBV4-3 and TRBJ1-1, with D perhaps TRBD1 (5 bases). V dropped 1 base and J dropped 4 bases, with 16 bases sitting between them. The CDR3 runs 16 residues. The germline CDR1 and CDR2 sequences are LGHNA and YSLEER. The CDR3 nucleotides read TGCGCCAGCAGCCAAGCCCCCCCTGGGGGGGTCACTGAAGCTTTCTTT. Protein product: CASSQAPPGGVTEAFF.

The chain's CDR3 is CASSVEVTGETEAFF. In DNA form, the CDR3 reads TGTGCCAGCAGCGTAGAGGTGACAGGGGAGACTGAAGCTTTCTTT. The V gene is TRBV9, the J gene TRBJ1-1; 8 bases are shared with TRBD1. CDR1 is SGDLS and CDR2 is YYNGEE in the germline V gene. V lost 0 bases, J lost 5 bases, and 6 bases stayed unmatched. This CDR3 is built from 15 residues.

Here the CDR3 reads CASSSWGSSIREQYF. The CDR3 region has the DNA TGTGCCAGCAGCTCCTGGGGCAGCTCAATAAGGGAGCAGTACTTC. This chain uses TRBV5-6 with TRBJ2-7; D is possibly TRBD1 (5 bases). V gave up 3 bases and J gave up 7 bases, with 20 bases separating them. Germline CDR1 reads SGHDT; CDR2 reads YYEEEE. The CDR3 runs to 15 residues.

The chain links TRBV5-1 to TRBJ2-3; 10 nucleotides match TRBD2. Losses at the gene ends were 3 bases for V and 0 bases for J; bases not matched to a gene: 19. Germline CDR1 reads SGHRS; CDR2 reads YFSETQ. This CDR3 region has 21 residues. The CDR3 region is CASSSDRSSGGLRASTDTQYF. Here the CDR3 DNA reads TGCGCCAGCAGCTCGGATCGTAGTAGCGGGGGGCTTCGTGCTAGCACAGATACGCAGTATTTT.

The gene calls are TRBV6-1 and TRBJ1-2; 7 bases are a match to TRBD1. CDR3 length equals 12 residues. From germline, CDR1 is MNHNS and CDR2 SASEGT. The V gene end was trimmed by 6 bases and the J gene end by 8 bases; junction bases not matched to a gene: 6. Here the CDR3 reads CASRRQGSGYTF. As DNA, the CDR3 is TGTGCCAGCAGACGACAGGGAAGCGGCTACACCTTC.

The chain recombines TRBV20-1 with TRBJ1-4; no clear D. From germline, CDR1 is DFQATT and CDR2 SNEGSKA (reference sequence). V shed 3 bases and J shed 11 bases, with 7 bases lying between them. The CDR3 loop spans 10 amino acids. CDR3 amino acids: CSASYGKLFF. CDR3 coding DNA: TGCAGTGCTAGTTACGGGAAACTGTTTTTT.

This clone has a single count. The rearrangement links TRBV6-5 to TRBJ2-3; D may be TRBD1 (5 bases). With 11 bases removed from V and 1 base from J, the gap between germline ends came to 16 bases. The CDR3 runs to 14 residues. Looked up from germline, CDR1 is MNHEY and CDR2 is SVGAGI. In DNA form, the CDR3 reads TGTGCCGCCAGGGCTGGGGCCGGCACAGATACGCAGTATTTT. It encodes CAARAGAGTDTQYF.

This chain uses TRBV2 with TRBJ2-2; 14 bases are shared with TRBD2. The junction had 15 bases not matched to a gene; V was cut back by 5 bases and J by 1 base. CDR3 size: 21 residues. Germline values: CDR1 SNHLY, CDR2 FYNNEI. The CDR3 protein is CASSHSTSGGAPTLNTGELFF. The CDR3 DNA sequence: TGTGCCAGCAGTCATTCGACTAGCGGGGGGGCTCCCACCCTGAACACCGGGGAGCTGTTTTTT.

J is TRBJ2-1 and V is TRBV5-1; D is possibly TRBD1 (6 bases). The V gene's germline CDR1 is SGHRS and CDR2 YFSETQ. Trimming removed 5 bases at V and 8 bases at J, with 14 bases between. CDR3 length: 13 residues. The CDR3: CASRTGNADEQFF. The CDR3 region has the DNA TGCGCCAGCAGAACAGGGAACGCGGATGAGCAGTTCTTC.

The rearrangement uses TRBV4-3 and TRBJ2-3; TRBD2 might be the D (5 bases). The V and J ends lost 2 bases and 4 bases respectively, with 10 bases between them. This CDR3 is 14 amino acids long. Germline V gives CDR1 LGHNA, CDR2 YSLEER. The CDR3 reads CASSQKEEADTQYF. CDR3 bases: TGCGCCAGCAGCCAAAAGGAGGAAGCAGATACGCAGTATTTT.

With regard to this clone: At one end the junction does not follow the germline gene, possibly because of a read error. The chain links TRBV7-6 to TRBJ1-2; 9 nucleotides match TRBD1. Per germline, CDR1 SGHVS and CDR2 FNYEAQ. The CDR3 sequence is 11 residues long. CDR3 DNA: TGTGCCAGCAGCTTAGGGGACAGGGAAGTGTTC. Translated: CASSLGDREVF. The entire variable domain, with the rest obtained from reference TRBV7-6 and TRBJ1-2, is as follows: GAGVSQSPRYKVTKRGQDVALRCDPISGHVSLYWYRQALGQGPEFLTYFNYEAQQDKSGLPNDRFSAERPEGSISTLTIQRTEQRDSAMYRCASSLGDREVFGSGTRLTVV.

This clone was seen more than once but under ten times. The V call is TRBV18, the J call TRBJ2-2; 7 positions match TRBD1. The J segment lost 0 bases and the V segment lost 4 bases, leaving 2 bases of the junction unmatched. Germline CDR1 and CDR2: KGHSH and LQKENI. This CDR3 contains 15 residues. This CDR3 is CASSLGQTNTGELFF. CDR3 sequence (DNA): TGTGCCAGCTCACTGGGACAGACGAACACCGGGGAGCTGTTTTTT.

The genes are TRBV5-4 and TRBJ1-2, with TRBD1 as a possible D gene (5 bases). V was trimmed by 7 bases and J by 6 bases, leaving 16 bases between them. Germline CDR1 reads SGHNT; CDR2 reads YYREEE (reference sequence). CDR3 size: 13 residues. In nucleotides, the CDR3 is TGTGCCAGCCAAGGGGCGGGGGATGATGGCTACACCTTC. Translation gives CASQGAGDDGYTF.

V gene TRBV28 combines with J gene TRBJ2-3; 10 bases align to TRBD2. Germline V gives CDR1 MDHEN, CDR2 SYDVKM. This CDR3 has 16 residues. V dropped 3 bases and J dropped 5; count of bases not matched to a gene: 8. The CDR3 DNA reads TGTGCCAGCAGTTTGGGGGAGCGGGGGGGCAGAGATACGCAGTATTTT. Protein: CASSLGERGGRDTQYF. Using reference TRBV28 and TRBJ2-3 for the parts outside the CDR3, the full variable domain is DVKVTQSSRYLVKRTGEKVFLECVQDMDHENMFWYRQDPGLGLRLIYFSYDVKMKEKGDIPEGYSVSREKKERFSLILESASTNQTSMYLCASSLGERGGRDTQYFGPGTRLTVL.

The J gene is TRBJ1-1, the V gene TRBV9; 8 nucleotides line up with TRBD1. J lost 7 bases, V lost 6 bases, and 14 bases had no gene match. The germline CDR1 and CDR2 sequences are SGDLS and YYNGEE. This CDR3 is built from 15 residues. CDR3 in DNA: TGTGCCAGCACCACAGGGGGTACCCTTCTAGGTGAAGCTTTCTTT. Amino acids: CASTTGGTLLGEAFF. Combining the CDR3 with reference TRBV9 and TRBJ1-1 gives the whole variable domain DSGVTQTPKHLITATGQRVTLRCSPRSGDLSVYWYQQSLDQGLQFLIQYYNGEERAKGNILERFSAQQFPDLHSELNLSSLELGDSALYFCASTTGGTLLGEAFFGQGTRLTVV.

The rearrangement joins TRBV7-8 to TRBJ2-1; 12 bases agree with TRBD2. The trim removed 1 base at V and 9 bases at J, leaving 4 bases unmatched. CDR3 size: 15 residues. Germline V lookup: CDR1 SGHVS, CDR2 FQNEAQ. CDR3 sequence reads: CASSLGLAGEGEQFF. In DNA, the CDR3 is TGTGCCAGCAGCTTAGGACTAGCGGGGGAGGGTGAGCAGTTCTTC.

The chain joins TRBV6-5 to TRBJ1-5, with D perhaps matching TRBD1 (6 bases). The CDR3 sequence is 16 residues long. Germline V gene sequence: CDR1 MNHEY, CDR2 SVGAGI. Trimming removed 0 bases at V and 4 bases at J, with 13 bases between. CDR3 region: CASSYSAGALNQPQHF. As DNA, the CDR3 is TGTGCCAGCAGTTACTCGGCAGGGGCCCTTAATCAGCCCCAGCATTTT.

The chain has TRBV27 and TRBJ2-2; the match to TRBD1 covers 8 bases. V lost 6 bases to trimming and J lost 7 bases; unmatched junction nucleotides: 7. The length of the CDR3 is 14 residues. The V gene's germline CDR1 is MNHEY and CDR2 SMNVEV (reference sequence). The chain's CDR3 is CASSGQGRNGELFF. The CDR3 DNA follows: TGTGCCAGCAGCGGACAGGGACGTAACGGGGAGCTGTTTTTT.

The chain is built from TRBV6-6 and TRBJ2-5, with 11 bases fitting TRBD2. CDR3 size: 15 residues. The germline V gene has CDR1 MNHNY and CDR2 SVGAGI (reference sequence). V lost 6 bases, J lost 4 bases, and 7 bases stayed unmatched. The CDR3 region is CASRNPGLAAETQYF. CDR3 coding DNA: TGTGCCAGCAGAAATCCGGGACTAGCGGCAGAGACCCAGTACTTC.

The V gene is TRBV27, the J gene TRBJ2-2, with TRBD1 identical over 7 bases. CDR1 and CDR2 from the germline V gene are MNHEY and SMNVEV (reference sequence). CDR3 length equals 15 residues. Trimming cost V 3 bases and J 0 bases; bases outside gene matches: 1. The CDR3 nucleotides read TGTGCCAGCAGTTTCCAGGGGGCGAACACCGGGGAGCTGTTTTTT. Its protein is CASSFQGANTGELFF.

This clone was observed at least ten times. This chain links TRBV6-1 with TRBJ2-3; 13 nucleotides match TRBD2. The length of the CDR3 is 14 residues. After removal of 6 bases from V and 4 bases from J, the junction contained 1 base not matched to a gene. From germline, CDR1 is MNHNS and CDR2 SASEGT. CDR3 residues: CASSGTSGADTQYF. As DNA, the CDR3 is TGTGCCAGCAGCGGGACTAGCGGGGCAGATACGCAGTATTTT.

This chain links TRBV5-4 with TRBJ1-4; D is unclear. From germline, CDR1 is SGHNT and CDR2 YYREEE (reference sequence). The CDR3 consists of 15 residues. The V and J ends lost 5 bases and 7 bases respectively, with 18 bases between them. CDR3 in amino acids: CASSRSGGLGEKLFF. For the CDR3, the DNA is TGTGCCAGCAGTCGCTCGGGCGGGCTGGGTGAAAAACTGTTTTTT.

V usage is TRBV2 and J usage is TRBJ2-7, with a weak D call TRBD2 (7 bases). The CDR3 runs 14 residues. The V end lost 7 bases, the J end lost 0 bases, and 13 bases lay between the germline ends. From germline, CDR1 is SNHLY and CDR2 FYNNEI. The CDR3 DNA is TGTGCCAGCACGGGGGGCCCAGGCTCCTACGAGCAGTACTTC. Protein product: CASTGGPGSYEQYF.

The chain recombines TRBV19 with TRBJ2-2; possibly TRBD2 for D (7 bases). V lost 6 bases and J lost 2, with 16 bases in between. Germline V gene sequence: CDR1 LNHDA, CDR2 SQIVND (reference sequence). The CDR3 totals 16 residues. This CDR3 is CASSRRGGANTGELFF. The CDR3 DNA is TGTGCCAGTAGCCGGAGAGGGGGGGCAAACACCGGGGAGCTGTTTTTT.

This clone was seen more than once but under ten times. V gene TRBV2 combines with J gene TRBJ1-3; TRBD1 aligns across 8 bases. With 9 bases clipped from V and 1 base from J, the junction kept 2 bases outside the gene matches. Germline CDR1 SNHLY, CDR2 FYNNEI. The CDR3 runs to 13 residues. The CDR3 reads CARTGDSGNTIYF. The CDR3 nucleotides are TGTGCCAGGACAGGGGATTCTGGAAACACCATATATTTT.